This passage covers 21 T cell receptor beta chains from one sample sequenced in a study of T cells in Graves' hyperthyroidism and ophthalmopathy (dated 2019 in TCRdb). The library was produced with multiplex PCR. The sequencing machine was an Illumina HiSeq 2000. The TCR beta CDR3 regions were amplified from RNA transcripts. For the first round of RT-PCR on the TCR CDR3, the HTBI primer set was used together with the Qiagen OneStep RT-PCR kit. Clones were called with MiXCR by TCRdb after fastp trimmed the public reads at Q25, and only in-frame beta chains were retained. Rows merge per CDR3 protein into single entries with the most common DNA and genes. Within this sample are approximately 610,000 distinct CDR3 sequences, with roughly 17% of them counted one time only. Of the sample, about 17% is held by the ten largest clones. The sequenced material came from blood. The source of these receptors is a woman aged 18-29 years with Graves' hyperthyroidism.

In its sample, this clonotype was seen many times. CDR3 region: CASSQEAARTDTQYF. CDR3 nucleotide sequence: TGTGCCAGCAGCCAAGAGGCGGCGCGCACAGATACGCAGTATTTT. The chain employs TRBV3-1 and TRBJ2-3; D is ambiguous. Per the germline V gene, CDR1 is LGHDT and CDR2 is YNNKEL (reference sequence). Trimming pared 0 bases from V and 1 base from J, leaving 8 bases between. The CDR3 is 15 amino acids.

On this clonotype itself: Compared with germline, one end of the junction differs, possibly owing to a read error. This chain joins TRBV6-9 and TRBJ2-1; perhaps TRBD2 as D (5 bases). Per germline, CDR1 MNHGY and CDR2 SVAAGI. The CDR3 has 16 amino acids. CDR3 amino acids: CASSGHAAATYNEQFF. For the CDR3, the DNA is TGCGCCAGCAGTGGGCATGCAGCGGCCACATACAATGAGCAGTTCTTC.

The chain carries TRBV6-5 and TRBJ1-6, with unresolved D. The CDR3 sequence is 18 residues long. The V and J ends lost 0 bases and 7 bases respectively, with 19 bases between them. Germline lookup yields CDR1 MNHEY and CDR2 SVGAGI. The CDR3 protein is CASSYSIVGLLLNSPLHF. The CDR3 DNA reads as TGTGCCAGCAGTTACTCAATCGTCGGACTTCTTCTAAATTCACCCCTCCACTTT.

This clonotype has a count of ten or more. The chain couples TRBV27 to TRBJ2-3; D is perhaps TRBD1 or TRBD2 (5 bases each). The CDR3 runs to 19 residues. Germline values: CDR1 MNHEY, CDR2 SMNVEV (reference sequence). V was cut by 7 bases and J by 4 bases, with 30 bases left in between. CDR3 protein: CASTPGAVGARAWSDTQYF. CDR3 bases: TGTGCCAGCACCCCTGGGGCAGTCGGGGCGCGAGCGTGGTCAGATACGCAGTATTTT.

V is TRBV28 and J is TRBJ2-7, with TRBD2 matching 8 bases. V trimming: 6 bases; J trimming: 5 bases; junction bases outside the gene matches: 9. CDR3 size: 14 residues. The germline V gene has CDR1 MDHEN and CDR2 SYDVKM. CDR3 in amino acids: CASRPAGVRNEQYF. Written as DNA, the CDR3 is TGTGCCAGCAGACCAGCGGGAGTCCGGAACGAGCAGTACTTC. Combining the CDR3 with reference TRBV28 and TRBJ2-7 gives the whole variable domain DVKVTQSSRYLVKRTGEKVFLECVQDMDHENMFWYRQDPGLGLRLIYFSYDVKMKEKGDIPEGYSVSREKKERFSLILESASTNQTSMYLCASRPAGVRNEQYFGPGTRLTVT.

The V and J genes are TRBV5-1 and TRBJ1-6; 11 bases are shared with TRBD1. The germline CDR1 and CDR2 sequences are SGHRS and YFSETQ. The CDR3 has 17 amino acids. V lost 3 bases, J lost 0 bases, and 2 bases stayed unmatched. The CDR3 region has the DNA TGCGCCAGCAGCTGGGGACAGGGGGACTCCTATAATTCACCCCTCCACTTT. Translating gives CASSWGQGDSYNSPLHF.

The J gene is TRBJ2-6, the V gene TRBV10-3; maybe TRBD2 (7 bases). The CDR3 is 18 residues long. The germline V gene has CDR1 ENHRY and CDR2 SYGVKD. V dropped 3 bases and J dropped 1 base, with 16 bases sitting between them. CDR3 nucleotides: TGTGCCATCAGTGAACTACGGGGGGCGGGGTCTGGGGCCAACGTCCTGACTTTC. As protein: CAISELRGAGSGANVLTF.

This clonotype came up many times. The chain links TRBV12-3 or TRBV12-4 to TRBJ1-2, with D uncertain. The CDR3 covers 12 residues. Trimming cost V 8 bases and J 5 bases, with 12 bases left between them. The CDR3 bases are TGTGCCAGCCTGGGTACGGGGTATGGCTACACCTTC. Its translation: CASLGTGYGYTF.

This chain uses TRBV12-3 or TRBV12-4 with TRBJ1-2, with D possibly TRBD1 on 5 matching bases. The CDR3 totals 15 residues. V was pared by 5 bases and J by 0 bases, with 13 bases between. The CDR3 DNA reads TGTGCCAGCAGTGGGACGGCCCAACCTAACTATGGCTACACCTTC. Encoded protein: CASSGTAQPNYGYTF.

The chain recombines TRBV9 with TRBJ2-1; the D gene is possibly TRBD2 (6 bases). The CDR3 runs to 16 residues. Looked up from germline, CDR1 is SGDLS and CDR2 is YYNGEE. The V gene lost 3 bases and the J gene lost 3 bases, with 16 bases spanning the gap. In nucleotides, the CDR3 is TGTGCCAGCAGCGCCGCTCGGGAGTTTCTCTACAATGAGCAGTTCTTC. Protein product: CASSAAREFLYNEQFF.

This clonotype was counted between two and nine times. CDR3 coding DNA: TGCAGTGCTAGAGATCCCGCTAGCGGGAGCCCAGAGACCCAGTACTTC. Translated: CSARDPASGSPETQYF. The chain links TRBV20-1 to TRBJ2-5, with 10 bases aligning to TRBD2. Germline V gene lookup returns CDR1 DFQATT and CDR2 SNEGSKA (reference sequence). This CDR3 has 16 amino acids. The ends lost 0 bases at V and 4 bases at J; junction bases unmatched: 8.

This clonotype has a handful of counts. The gene calls are TRBV4-1 and TRBJ1-4, with unresolved D. The CDR3 runs to 15 residues. The ends were cut back, 4 bases at V and 6 bases at J, with 15 bases in the middle. Germline V gives CDR1 MGHRA, CDR2 YSYEKL. This chain's CDR3 is CASSPYLQSHEKLFF. CDR3 in DNA: TGCGCCAGCAGCCCCTACCTCCAGAGCCATGAAAAACTGTTTTTT.

Remarks on this clonotype: This may arise from a read error, as a much more abundant clone is one base away. The J gene is TRBJ2-1, the V gene TRBV24-1; possible D gene TRBD1, 6 bases. CDR1 is KGHDR and CDR2 is SFDVKD in the germline V gene. Trimming cost V 5 bases and J 3 bases, with 16 bases left between them. The CDR3 is made up of 16 amino acids. The CDR3 reads CATSGLDRYGYNEQFF. Written as DNA, the CDR3 is TGTGCCACCAGTGGCCTCGACAGGTACGGCTACAATGAGCAGTTCTTC.

This clonotype was seen ten or more times. The J gene is TRBJ2-7, the V gene TRBV20-1; 7 bases map to TRBD1. Germline-derived CDR1 and CDR2 are DFQATT and SNEGSKA (reference sequence). V dropped 4 bases and J dropped 2; count of bases not matched to a gene: 5. The CDR3 spans 13 residues. The CDR3 region is CSANRGGTYEQYF. The CDR3 DNA reads as TGCAGTGCTAACAGGGGCGGAACCTACGAGCAGTACTTC.

V gene TRBV7-2 combines with J gene TRBJ2-4, with 8 bases that match TRBD1. The CDR3 runs 12 residues. Germline V gene lookup returns CDR1 SGHTA and CDR2 FQGNSA. V dropped 3 bases and J dropped 14; count of bases not matched to a gene: 6. The CDR3 protein is CASSFDRGLEYF. In nucleotides, the CDR3 is TGTGCCAGCAGCTTCGACAGGGGCTTGGAGTACTTC.

With respect to this clonotype: A much bigger clone sits one base away, suggesting this may be a read error. The rearrangement joins TRBV30 to TRBJ1-5, with unresolved D. Germline assignment: CDR1 GTSNPN and CDR2 SVGIG (reference sequence). The CDR3 covers 13 residues. CDR3 in amino acids: CAWSVRQAQPPHF. CDR3 bases: TGTGCCTGGAGTGTAAGGCAGGCTCAGCCCCCGCATTTT.

There are many counts of this clonotype. The chain couples TRBV5-4 to TRBJ1-1, with D unclear. The CDR3 totals 15 residues. In germline, CDR1 is SGHNT, CDR2 YYREEE (reference sequence). V lost 0 bases, J lost 5 bases, and 14 bases lay in between. The CDR3 here is CASSLEGPGRTEAFF. CDR3 DNA sequence: TGTGCCAGCAGCTTGGAAGGGCCGGGCCGGACTGAAGCTTTCTTT.

This clonotype was detected many times. The rearrangement links TRBV6-6 to TRBJ1-2; unclear D gene. The CDR3 runs to 14 residues. Trimming removed 1 base from V and 1 base from J, with 7 bases in between. Germline CDR1 reads MNHNY; CDR2 reads SVGAGI (reference sequence). The CDR3: CASSYFPGNYGYTF. The DNA for the CDR3 is TGTGCCAGCAGTTACTTCCCGGGTAACTATGGCTACACCTTC.

This clonotype showed up just once. The chain joins TRBV4-1 to TRBJ1-5; D remains ambiguous. The CDR3 is 13 residues long. Deletions cut 3 bases from V and 6 bases from J, with 9 bases between. Per germline, CDR1 MGHRA and CDR2 YSYEKL. In DNA form, the CDR3 reads TGCGCCAGCAGCCAGGTTGAGGGTCAGCCCCAGCATTTT. Amino acids: CASSQVEGQPQHF.

The sample holds many counts of this clonotype. The chain is built from TRBV3-1 and TRBJ2-3; D remains ambiguous. There are 14 residues in the CDR3. In germline, CDR1 is LGHDT, CDR2 YNNKEL (reference sequence). V lost 3 bases and J 6 bases, leaving 13 bases between the germline ends. The CDR3 nucleotides read TGTGCCAGCAGCCAGAAACCCTTGGGGGATACGCAGTATTTT. As protein: CASSQKPLGDTQYF.

This clonotype was seen at least ten times. The chain carries TRBV6-1 and TRBJ1-5; D is ambiguous. V was clipped by 3 bases and J by 3 bases, with 12 bases between them. The germline gives CDR1 MNHNS, CDR2 SASEGT. This CDR3 is built from 15 residues. The CDR3 reads CASSDVGRFNQPQHF. The CDR3 nucleotides are TGTGCCAGCAGTGATGTTGGTCGGTTCAATCAGCCCCAGCATTTT.